These 12 T cell receptor beta chains were sequenced from one sample in a study of a mutant IDH1 vaccine in newly diagnosed glioma (dated by TCRdb to 2020 to 2022). In the paper's terms, the time point label means: week 23, last vaccination. Each vaccine dose was 300 ug of a 20-mer mutant IDH1 peptide in Montanide, given subcutaneously with topical imiquimod. Libraries were constructed by the immunoSEQ multiplex PCR assay. TCRdb retrieved this table from immuneACCESS and kept in-frame rearrangements only. Not all clones are present; in checked studies, unresolved V genes account for under half, and no reason is known for the remainder. Recorded for this sample are 25,000 to 35,000 clones; 80% of them occurred a single time. The top ten constitute 7.5% to 9.5% of the sample. Antigen specificity for these receptors is unknown. The sequencing here drew on PBMCs, taken from a glioma patient whose treatment included an IDH1 peptide vaccine. The receptors originated from a woman younger than 35 with glioma.

V gene TRBV13 combines with J gene TRBJ1-1; tentative D call: TRBD1 (6 bases). The CDR3 is 15 residues long. The V gene lost 6 bases and the J gene lost 0 bases, with 14 bases spanning the gap. Germline-derived CDR1 and CDR2 are PRHDT and FYEKMQ (reference sequence). The CDR3 region is CASRIRGGVNTEAFF. In DNA form, the CDR3 reads TGTGCCAGCAGAATCAGGGGTGGCGTGAACACTGAAGCTTTCTTT.

The chain carries TRBV25-1 and TRBJ1-4; TRBD1 agrees at 8 bases. Germline V gene sequence: CDR1 MGHDK, CDR2 SYGVNS. Losses at the gene ends were 2 bases for V and 8 bases for J; bases not matched to a gene: 13. The CDR3 runs to 17 residues. DNA of the CDR3: TGTGCCAGCAGTGAACGGAAACAGACAGGGGCGACCGAAAAACTGTTTTTT. Translation: CASSERKQTGATEKLFF.

Only a few counts were recorded for this clone. The chain uses TRBV6-1 and TRBJ1-1; D possibly corresponds to TRBD1 (5 bases). V lost 6 bases and J 4 bases, leaving 12 bases between the germline ends. CDR3 length: 13 residues. Germline V lookup: CDR1 MNHNS, CDR2 SASEGT. CDR3 protein: CASSLEGPTEAFF. The CDR3 DNA sequence: TGTGCCAGCAGCCTGGAGGGACCCACTGAAGCTTTCTTT.

The J gene is TRBJ2-5, the V gene TRBV4-1; 8 nucleotides match TRBD2. Trimming cost V 4 bases and J 1 base; bases outside gene matches: 8. Per the germline V gene, CDR1 is MGHRA and CDR2 is YSYEKL. This CDR3 has 16 residues. The CDR3 DNA follows: TGCGCCAGCAGCCTCCGGGCGGGGGGCCCCCAAGAGACCCAGTACTTC. It specifies CASSLRAGGPQETQYF.

In DNA, the CDR3 is TGTGCCAGCAGCTTTGCAAACCGGCAGTACTTC. Amino acids: CASSFANRQYF. This chain links TRBV7-2 with TRBJ2-5; D ambiguous. Trimming removed 3 bases at V and 11 bases at J, with 10 bases between. The CDR3 spans 11 residues. Germline V lookup: CDR1 SGHTA, CDR2 FQGNSA.

The chain is built from TRBV13 and TRBJ2-3; 8 positions match TRBD2. CDR1 and CDR2 from the germline V gene are PRHDT and FYEKMQ (reference sequence). The CDR3 contains 13 residues. Trimming removed 5 bases from V and 6 bases from J; junction bases left unmatched: 4. The CDR3 region is CASSPRGGDTQYF. CDR3 DNA: TGTGCCAGCAGCCCCCGGGGGGGGGATACGCAGTATTTT.

The chain couples TRBV27 to TRBJ1-4; D may be TRBD1 (5 bases). This CDR3 has 14 amino acids. From germline, CDR1 is MNHEY and CDR2 SMNVEV (reference sequence). V was clipped by 5 bases and J by 7 bases, with 14 bases between them. For the CDR3, the DNA is TGTGCCAGCAGTCTCGACGGCGGGGGTGAAAAACTGTTTTTT. Translating gives CASSLDGGGEKLFF.

The chain has TRBV19 and TRBJ1-2, with D perhaps matching TRBD1 (5 bases). CDR3 length: 15 residues. The V end lost 3 bases, the J end lost 4 bases, and 15 bases lay between the germline ends. The germline gives CDR1 LNHDA, CDR2 SQIVND (reference sequence). DNA for the CDR3: TGTGCCAGTAGTATGGGGACGGAAGAGATCTATGGCTACACCTTC. It translates to CASSMGTEEIYGYTF.

The chain combines TRBV10-3 with TRBJ1-5; the D gene is possibly TRBD1 (5 bases). The germline V gene encodes CDR1 ENHRY and CDR2 SYGVKD. This CDR3 is 17 amino acids long. With 2 bases removed from V and 3 bases from J, the gap between germline ends came to 17 bases. CDR3 bases: TGTGCCATCAGTGAGAGGGGAGGGACCGGGCTCAATCAGCCCCAGCATTTT. Amino acid sequence: CAISERGGTGLNQPQHF.

This clone was counted once. This rearrangement joins TRBV5-1 to TRBJ2-2, with 10 bases lining up with TRBD1. Looked up from germline, CDR1 is SGHRS and CDR2 is YFSETQ. The CDR3 runs 15 residues. V was pared by 0 bases and J by 4 bases, with 0 bases of the junction left unmatched. The CDR3 protein is CASSLGDRGTGELFF. As DNA, the CDR3 is TGCGCCAGCAGCTTGGGGGACAGGGGCACCGGGGAGCTGTTTTTT.

CDR3 bases: TGTGCCGTGGGAGGGCTCGTCAGTGCAGGAAACACCATATATTTT. This codes for CAVGGLVSAGNTIYF. V gene TRBV10-3 combines with J gene TRBJ1-3; D remains ambiguous. Trimming removed 11 bases from V and 4 bases from J, with 21 bases in between. Germline CDR1 ENHRY, CDR2 SYGVKD. The CDR3 consists of 15 residues.

This chain links TRBV27 with TRBJ2-1; 10 bases are a match to TRBD2. The ends lost 5 bases at V and 0 bases at J; junction bases unmatched: 4. Germline CDR1 MNHEY, CDR2 SMNVEV (reference sequence). This CDR3 spans 16 amino acids. The CDR3 DNA is TGTGCCAGCAGTACCGGGACTAGCGCCTCCTACAATGAGCAGTTCTTC. Protein sequence: CASSTGTSASYNEQFF.